The present entry profiles one T cell receptor (beta chain) with its context. Its antigen is still unknown. CDR3 size: 15 residues. Germline values: CDR1 MNHEY, CDR2 SMNVEV (reference sequence). The junction had 6 bases not matched to a gene; V was cut back by 4 bases and J by 0 bases. This entry is derived from a study of cytomegalovirus exposure and HLA in healthy donors. Findings and limits, study-wide: An analysis done earlier found most TCR beta V segments productive about 87% or about 30% of the time.

The PCR ran on 60 Vbeta and 13 Jbeta primers. TCRdb's table, derived via immunoSEQ multiplex PCR, lists solely in-frame clones and lacks some. The sample contains some 130,000 clones, 65% to 80% of which appear only once. Sequenced input: PBMCs. This chain uses TRBV27 with TRBJ2-7; 7 nucleotides align to TRBD2. The receptor comes from a young man in good health and CMV-seronegative. The CDR3 region has the DNA TGTGCCAGCAGTTCCCAGGGAGGGATCTCCTACGAGCAGTACTTC. Translation gives CASSSQGGISYEQYF.